The TCR beta chain under discussion was sequenced for a study of lymphopenia after photon versus proton radiotherapy. Produced via immunoSEQ multiplex PCR; TCRdb's table is partial and in-frame only. The data hold 160,000 or so clones, with less than 90% observed a single time. A remark on this clone: Its antigen is currently unknown.

The CDR3 loop spans 13 amino acids. Germline V lookup: CDR1 SQVTM, CDR2 ANQGSEA. Trimming removed 3 bases at V and 4 bases at J, with 12 bases between. Findings and caveats of the study: Post-nadir diversity loss with photons came from oligoclonal expansion, particularly CD8+ Temra cells. Authors raise, but do not show, better survival with proton therapy.

The receptor was isolated from a man in his fifties or sixties with gastric cancer. Sample: peripheral blood, taken from a patient treated with photon-based radiotherapy. The chain employs TRBV29-1 and TRBJ1-2; no clear D. The CDR3 spells CSVESSNTYGYTF. The DNA of the CDR3 is TGCAGCGTTGAGTCTTCGAATACCTATGGCTACACCTTC.